This TCR beta chain emerged from a study of cytomegalovirus exposure and HLA in healthy donors. Regarding this clone: Its target is not known.

The J segment lost 6 bases and the V segment lost 5 bases, leaving 4 bases of the junction unmatched. CDR1 is SGHRS, CDR2 YFSETQ, per germline. This CDR3 has 12 residues. Use of 60 Vbeta and 13 Jbeta primers characterized the PCR. Generated by immunoSEQ multiplex PCR, the TCRdb table keeps only in-frame clones and is missing some. The sample holds roughly 90,000 clones. The study, taken as a whole, reports: The study designated 150 to 200 TCR beta chains cytomegalovirus-associated.

The chain is built from TRBV5-1 and TRBJ1-1, with TRBD1 identical over 7 bases. Sequences were obtained from PBMCs. The clonotype was recovered from a man in his fifties in good health and CMV-seropositive. Here the CDR3 reads CASSTGESEAFF. CDR3 DNA sequence: TGCGCCAGCAGTACAGGGGAGTCTGAAGCTTTCTTT.